The 31 T cell receptor beta chains below all came from one sample that was sequenced in a study of control samples from healthy donors and cancer patients. Assay used: immunoSEQ multiplex PCR; TCRdb lists only in-frame clones, some missing. The table has roughly 150,000 clones, about 93% seen once; the top ten hold roughly 2.3%. The specimen was blood. These receptors originate from a man aged 50-59 years in good health.

There are a few counts of this clone. The V gene is TRBV10-2, the J gene TRBJ1-5; D remains ambiguous. The CDR3 extends over 14 amino acids. The V gene lost 3 bases and the J gene lost 6 bases, with 12 bases spanning the gap. The V gene's germline CDR1 is WSHSY and CDR2 SAAADI. Here the CDR3 reads CASSDSTGFQPQHF. CDR3 bases: TGCGCCAGCAGTGACTCGACGGGTTTTCAGCCCCAGCATTTT.

The chain carries TRBV28 and TRBJ2-2; D ambiguous. Trimming removed 10 bases at V and 8 bases at J, with 14 bases between. Germline CDR1 and CDR2: MDHEN and SYDVKM. The CDR3 is 12 residues long. In DNA, the CDR3 is TGTGCCACCCAGTGGGCGTCAGGGGAGCTGTTTTTT. Translation gives CATQWASGELFF. The full variable domain, with the rest looked up from reference TRBV28 and TRBJ2-2, is DVKVTQSSRYLVKRTGEKVFLECVQDMDHENMFWYRQDPGLGLRLIYFSYDVKMKEKGDIPEGYSVSREKKERFSLILESASTNQTSMYLCATQWASGELFFGEGSRLTVL.

The V and J genes are TRBV18 and TRBJ2-3; D possibly corresponds to TRBD1 (6 bases). The ends were cut back, 3 bases at V and 0 bases at J, with 10 bases in the middle. The germline V gene has CDR1 KGHSH and CDR2 LQKENI. The CDR3 extends over 15 amino acids. The CDR3 loop reads CASSPLQGSTDTQYF. CDR3 nucleotides: TGTGCCAGCTCACCGCTACAGGGTAGCACAGATACGCAGTATTTT. Combining the CDR3 with reference TRBV18 and TRBJ2-3 gives the whole variable domain NAGVMQNPRHLVRRRGQEARLRCSPMKGHSHVYWYRQLPEEGLKFMVYLQKENIIDESGMPKERFSAEFPKEGPSILRIQQVVRGDSAAYFCASSPLQGSTDTQYFGPGTRLTVL.

The chain uses TRBV4-1 and TRBJ2-2; 9 nucleotides align to TRBD2. CDR1 is MGHRA, CDR2 YSYEKL, per germline. J lost 4 bases, V lost 1 base, and 13 bases had no gene match. The CDR3 totals 19 residues. The CDR3 sequence: CASSQGARGAGGVTGELFF. The CDR3 region has the DNA TGCGCCAGCAGCCAAGGGGCAAGGGGAGCGGGAGGTGTCACCGGGGAGCTGTTTTTT.

The V and J genes are TRBV19 and TRBJ2-5; unclear D gene. This CDR3 spans 13 amino acids. V was pared by 5 bases and J by 4 bases, with 11 bases between. Germline V gene lookup returns CDR1 LNHDA and CDR2 SQIVND (reference sequence). CDR3 region: CASSFPRAETQYF. DNA of the CDR3: TGTGCCAGTAGTTTTCCTAGGGCAGAGACCCAGTACTTC. Complete variable domain (other parts from reference TRBV19 and TRBJ2-5): DGGITQSPKYLFRKEGQNVTLSCEQNLNHDAMYWYRQDPGQGLRLIYYSQIVNDFQKGDIAEGYSVSREKKESFPLTVTSAQKNPTAFYLCASSFPRAETQYFGPGTRLLVL.

The V call is TRBV7-9, the J call TRBJ2-4; 9 nucleotides line up with TRBD2. Germline CDR1 is SEHNR and CDR2 is FQNEAQ (reference sequence). This CDR3 has 18 amino acids. J gave up 5 bases and V 5 bases, and 16 bases lay outside the gene matches. The CDR3 coding sequence is TGTGCCAGCAGCAGGAGGATAGCGGGAGAGGGGGGCCAAAACATTCAGTACTTC. This codes for CASSRRIAGEGGQNIQYF.

The chain carries TRBV27 and TRBJ2-3, with 7 bases matching TRBD2. CDR1 and CDR2 from the germline V gene are MNHEY and SMNVEV (reference sequence). The V gene end was trimmed by 5 bases and the J gene end by 4 bases; junction bases not matched to a gene: 9. The CDR3 totals 15 residues. The CDR3 nucleotides read TGTGCCAGCAGTCCCTCGTGGGGGGGGGCAGATACGCAGTATTTT. Its protein is CASSPSWGGADTQYF.

The rearrangement uses TRBV21-1 and TRBJ1-4; TRBD1 was called by the table and not checked on the DNA. TRBV21-1 is an annotated pseudogene. This CDR3 spans 19 amino acids. The CDR3 DNA reads as TGTGCCAGCAGCAGAGGAGGCCTCGGGACACTAAACCTAGGTGCAAAACTGTTTTTT. It is translated as CASSRGGLGTLNLGAKLFF.

The rearrangement joins TRBV5-1 to TRBJ1-6; no clear D. The CDR3 spans 15 residues. The germline V gene encodes CDR1 SGHRS and CDR2 YFSETQ. V dropped 4 bases and J dropped 7 bases, with 15 bases sitting between them. CDR3 protein: CASSPSTVGNSPLHF. In nucleotides, the CDR3 is TGCGCCAGCAGCCCCTCTACCGTGGGGAATTCACCCCTCCACTTT.

The chain uses TRBV19 and TRBJ1-5, with D unresolved. The V gene lost 6 bases and the J gene lost 4 bases, with 10 bases spanning the gap. The germline CDR1 and CDR2 sequences are LNHDA and SQIVND (reference sequence). The length of the CDR3 is 13 residues. The CDR3 loop reads CASRMVGNQPQHF. The DNA for the CDR3 is TGTGCCAGTAGGATGGTGGGGAATCAGCCCCAGCATTTT.

The V and J genes are TRBV19 and TRBJ2-7; TRBD1 is a possible D gene (5 bases). Germline loops: CDR1 LNHDA, CDR2 SQIVND (reference sequence). The CDR3 is made up of 12 amino acids. Between the trimmed V and J ends, which lost 6 bases and 6 bases, there was a span of 12 bases. CDR3 loop: CASRTRQGEQYF. The CDR3 nucleotides are TGTGCCAGTAGAACCCGCCAGGGCGAGCAGTACTTC.

The chain recombines TRBV27 with TRBJ2-5, with D unresolved. The CDR3 covers 16 residues. CDR1 MNHEY and CDR2 SMNVEV come from the germline V gene (reference sequence). V lost 0 bases and J lost 3, with 14 bases in between. The CDR3, as DNA: TGTGCCAGCAGTTTATCTGCGCCCCGGGTGGAAGAGACCCAGTACTTC. Translating gives CASSLSAPRVEETQYF.

CDR3 protein: CASSLDRWTYEQYF. Written as DNA, the CDR3 is TGTGCCAGCAGCTTAGATCGGTGGACCTACGAGCAGTACTTC. The chain recombines TRBV11-2 with TRBJ2-7; no firm D call. The CDR3 totals 14 residues. Looked up from germline, CDR1 is SGHAT and CDR2 is FQNNGV. V was clipped by 0 bases and J by 2 bases, with 8 bases between them. Together with reference TRBV11-2 and TRBJ2-7, the CDR3 gives the full variable domain: EAGVAQSPRYKIIEKRQSVAFWCNPISGHATLYWYQQILGQGPKLLIQFQNNGVVDDSQLPKDRFSAERLKGVDSTLKIQPAKLEDSAVYLCASSLDRWTYEQYFGPGTRLTVT.

This clone was picked up one time. The rearrangement joins TRBV23-1 to TRBJ2-2; tentatively, D is TRBD1 (6 bases). TRBV23-1 is recorded as an ORF, its role being uncertain. V was clipped by 10 bases and J by 3 bases, with 18 bases between them. This CDR3 spans 15 amino acids. This CDR3 is CATVLSGQDTGELFF. The CDR3 region has the DNA TGCGCCACGGTTCTTTCGGGACAAGACACCGGGGAGCTGTTTTTT.

This chain joins TRBV5-1 and TRBJ2-3, with TRBD2 identical over 7 bases. In germline, CDR1 is SGHRS, CDR2 YFSETQ. This CDR3 contains 15 residues. Trimming took 2 bases from V and 6 from J; bases not matched to a gene: 9. CDR3 loop: CASSFVAGESDTQYF. For the CDR3, the DNA is TGCGCCAGCAGCTTCGTTGCGGGAGAATCCGATACGCAGTATTTT.

This clone was seen more than once but under ten times. The rearrangement uses TRBV25-1 and TRBJ2-4; 13 bases are shared with TRBD2. Unmatched junction bases numbered 5, after V lost 3 bases and J lost 6 bases. The CDR3 has 16 amino acids. CDR1 MGHDK and CDR2 SYGVNS come from the germline V gene. CDR3 region: CASSEPTSGRLNIQYF. The CDR3 nucleotides read TGTGCCAGCAGTGAGCCGACTAGCGGGAGGTTAAACATTCAGTACTTC.

The gene calls are TRBV6-5 and TRBJ2-7; 7 nucleotides agree with TRBD1. This CDR3 is built from 15 residues. The trim removed 2 bases at V and 1 base at J, leaving 5 bases unmatched. Germline V lookup: CDR1 MNHEY, CDR2 SVGAGI. The DNA of the CDR3 is TGTGCCAGCAGTTACAGGGGGCCAAAATCCTACGAGCAGTACTTC. This codes for CASSYRGPKSYEQYF.

The genes are TRBV5-1 and TRBJ1-4; D may be TRBD1 (6 bases). CDR3 size: 14 residues. Trimming removed 4 bases at V and 10 bases at J, with 17 bases between. Germline assignment: CDR1 SGHRS and CDR2 YFSETQ. CDR3 bases: TGCGCCAGCAGCCCAGGGGAAGGGCGAGGAAAACTGTTTTTT. Translated, it gives CASSPGEGRGKLFF.

The CDR3 region has the DNA TGTGCCAGCAGCCTAGGAAGGAGGGCAGATACGCAGTATTTT. Its translation is CASSLGRRADTQYF. The chain recombines TRBV11-3 with TRBJ2-3; tentative D call: TRBD2 (6 bases). This CDR3 spans 14 amino acids. Between the trimmed V and J ends, which lost 5 bases and 4 bases, there was a span of 13 bases. Germline CDR1 and CDR2: SGHNT and YENEEA.

This chain connects TRBV7-8 to TRBJ2-5; 9 bases match TRBD2. Unmatched junction bases numbered 3, after V lost 1 base and J lost 3 bases. Germline V gene sequence: CDR1 SGHVS, CDR2 FQNEAQ. CDR3 length: 15 amino acids. The CDR3 bases are TGTGCCAGCAGCTTAGTGGTAGCGGGAGAAGAGACCCAGTACTTC. Translating it yields CASSLVVAGEETQYF.

The V call is TRBV4-2, the J call TRBJ2-7; 10 bases are a match to TRBD2. Germline assignment: CDR1 LGHNA and CDR2 YNFKEQ. Trimming at V came to 2 bases and at J to 6 bases, leaving 10 bases not matched to a gene. There are 16 residues in the CDR3. Here the CDR3 reads CASSQISAGGPSEQYF. Here the CDR3 DNA reads TGTGCCAGCAGCCAAATATCAGCGGGAGGGCCAAGCGAGCAGTACTTC.

This rearrangement joins TRBV7-9 to TRBJ1-2; perhaps TRBD1 as D (6 bases). This CDR3 contains 15 residues. V lost 0 bases and J 0 bases, leaving 8 bases between the germline ends. In germline, CDR1 is SEHNR, CDR2 FQNEAQ (reference sequence). The CDR3: CASSLADRPNYGYTF. The CDR3 region has the DNA TGTGCCAGCAGCTTAGCGGACAGACCTAACTATGGCTACACCTTC.

The chain is built from TRBV7-9 and TRBJ2-3; 10 nucleotides align to TRBD2. The junction had 6 bases not matched to a gene; V was cut back by 3 bases and J by 0 bases. From germline, CDR1 is SEHNR and CDR2 FQNEAQ (reference sequence). The CDR3 sequence is 17 residues long. The CDR3 DNA is TGTGCCAGCAGCTTCCCCCAGACTAGCGGGAGCACAGATACGCAGTATTTT. This codes for CASSFPQTSGSTDTQYF.

This sequence joins TRBV7-3 and TRBJ2-7, with D perhaps being TRBD1 or TRBD2 (7 bases each). From germline, CDR1 is SGHTA and CDR2 FQGTGA. The CDR3 spans 14 residues. V lost 5 bases and J lost 6, with 17 bases in between. The CDR3 sequence is CASSPSTGRAEQYF. As DNA, the CDR3 is TGTGCCAGCAGCCCTTCGACAGGGAGGGCCGAGCAGTACTTC.

This rearrangement joins TRBV19 to TRBJ1-2; D is unclear. Germline values: CDR1 LNHDA, CDR2 SQIVND (reference sequence). CDR3 length: 15 residues. V was trimmed by 3 bases and J by 0 bases, leaving 11 bases between them. CDR3 loop: CASSIPFAANYGYTF. The CDR3 DNA sequence: TGTGCCAGTAGTATCCCATTCGCAGCTAACTATGGCTACACCTTC. The full variable domain, rest sourced from reference TRBV19 and TRBJ1-2, is DGGITQSPKYLFRKEGQNVTLSCEQNLNHDAMYWYRQDPGQGLRLIYYSQIVNDFQKGDIAEGYSVSREKKESFPLTVTSAQKNPTAFYLCASSIPFAANYGYTFGSGTRLTVV.

This clone was seen only once. J is TRBJ2-1 and V is TRBV5-4, with TRBD1 identical over 7 bases. Germline CDR1 SGHNT, CDR2 YYREEE (reference sequence). CDR3 length: 15 residues. V gave up 2 bases and J gave up 3 bases; unmatched junction bases: 5. The CDR3 sequence: CASSLMTGIYNEQFF. CDR3 DNA: TGTGCCAGCAGCTTAATGACAGGGATCTACAATGAGCAGTTCTTC. Combining the CDR3 with reference TRBV5-4 and TRBJ2-1 gives the whole variable domain ETGVTQSPTHLIKTRGQQVTLRCSSQSGHNTVSWYQQALGQGPQFIFQYYREEENGRGNFPPRFSGLQFPNYSSELNVNALELDDSALYLCASSLMTGIYNEQFFGPGTRLTVL.

The rearrangement links TRBV2 to TRBJ1-6; the match to TRBD1 covers 8 bases. Germline-derived CDR1 and CDR2 are SNHLY and FYNNEI. V was clipped by 5 bases and J by 10 bases; unmatched bases: 7. The CDR3 covers 14 residues. The CDR3 spells CASSLDRVGSPLHF. The CDR3 nucleotides are TGTGCCAGCAGTCTGGACAGGGTAGGATCACCCCTCCACTTT.

The chain recombines TRBV5-1 with TRBJ2-2; 10 positions agree with TRBD1. The germline gives CDR1 SGHRS, CDR2 YFSETQ. CDR3 length: 15 residues. Germline trimming cut 9 bases from V and 3 bases from J; bases unmatched to any gene: 8. CDR3 sequence (DNA): TGCGCCACTCATCCGGGACAGGGGTACACCGGGGAGCTGTTTTTT. Translation gives CATHPGQGYTGELFF.

This clone was picked up one time. The V call is TRBV6-2 or TRBV6-3, the J call TRBJ1-1, with D possibly matching TRBD1 (6 bases). Germline loops: CDR1 MNHEY, CDR2 SVGEGT. CDR3 length: 15 residues. V dropped 5 bases and J dropped 4 bases, with 17 bases sitting between them. The CDR3 loop is CASSLENTGSTEAFF. CDR3 nucleotides: TGTGCCAGCAGTCTAGAGAACACAGGGTCCACTGAAGCTTTCTTT.

The gene calls are TRBV11-2 and TRBJ1-2; D not certain. Germline CDR1 is SGHAT and CDR2 is FQNNGV. This CDR3 spans 13 amino acids. Trimming pared 7 bases from V and 2 bases from J, leaving 11 bases between. In DNA, the CDR3 is TGTGCCAGCACCCCGGACGGAAACTATGGCTACACCTTC. As protein: CASTPDGNYGYTF. Based on the CDR3 plus reference TRBV11-2 and TRBJ1-2, the full variable domain is EAGVAQSPRYKIIEKRQSVAFWCNPISGHATLYWYQQILGQGPKLLIQFQNNGVVDDSQLPKDRFSAERLKGVDSTLKIQPAKLEDSAVYLCASTPDGNYGYTFGSGTRLTVV.

The CDR3 sequence: CASSARRDEQYF. CDR3 in DNA: TGTGCCAGCAGCGCACGGCGGGACGAGCAGTACTTC. The chain is built from TRBV28 and TRBJ2-7; D may be TRBD2 (5 bases). The ends were cut back, 6 bases at V and 5 bases at J, with 11 bases in the middle. CDR1 and CDR2 from the germline V gene are MDHEN and SYDVKM. The CDR3 loop spans 12 amino acids.